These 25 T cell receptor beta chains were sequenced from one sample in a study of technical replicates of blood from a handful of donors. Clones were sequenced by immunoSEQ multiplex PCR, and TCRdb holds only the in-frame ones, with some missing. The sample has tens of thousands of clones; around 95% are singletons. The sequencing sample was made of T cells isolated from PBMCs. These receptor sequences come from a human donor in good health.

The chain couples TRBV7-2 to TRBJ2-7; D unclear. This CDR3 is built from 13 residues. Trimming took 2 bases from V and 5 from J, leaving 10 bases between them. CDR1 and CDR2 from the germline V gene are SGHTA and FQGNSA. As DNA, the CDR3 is TGTGCCAGCAGCTTAACGAGTAACGACGAGCAGTACTTC. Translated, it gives CASSLTSNDEQYF. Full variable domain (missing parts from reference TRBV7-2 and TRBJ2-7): GAGVSQSPSNKVTEKGKDVELRCDPISGHTALYWYRQSLGQGLEFLIYFQGNSAPDKSGLPSDRFSAERTGGSVSTLTIQRTQQEDSAVYLCASSLTSNDEQYFGPGTRLTVT.

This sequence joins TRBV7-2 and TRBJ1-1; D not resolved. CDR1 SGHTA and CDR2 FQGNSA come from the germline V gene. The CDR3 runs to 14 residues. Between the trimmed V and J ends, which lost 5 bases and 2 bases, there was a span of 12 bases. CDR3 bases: TGTGCCAGCAGCCCTTACTCACTAAACACTGAAGCTTTCTTT. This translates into CASSPYSLNTEAFF.

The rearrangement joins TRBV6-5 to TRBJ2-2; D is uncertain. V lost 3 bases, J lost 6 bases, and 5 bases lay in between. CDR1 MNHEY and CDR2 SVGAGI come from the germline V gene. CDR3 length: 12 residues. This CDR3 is CASSYLAGELFF. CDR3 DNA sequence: TGTGCCAGCAGTTATCTTGCCGGGGAGCTGTTTTTT.

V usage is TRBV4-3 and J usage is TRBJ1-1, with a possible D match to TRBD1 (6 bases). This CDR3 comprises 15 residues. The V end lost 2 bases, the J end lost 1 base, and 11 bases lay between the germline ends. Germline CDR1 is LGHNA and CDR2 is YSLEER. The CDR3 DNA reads TGCGCCAGCAGCCAAACAACAGGGACGAACACTGAAGCTTTCTTT. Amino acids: CASSQTTGTNTEAFF.

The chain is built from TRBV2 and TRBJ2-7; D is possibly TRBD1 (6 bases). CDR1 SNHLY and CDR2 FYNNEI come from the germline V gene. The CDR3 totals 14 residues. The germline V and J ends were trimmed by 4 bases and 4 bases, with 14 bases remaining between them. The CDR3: CASSGNRVRYEQYF. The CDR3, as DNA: TGTGCCAGCAGTGGGAACAGGGTTCGGTACGAGCAGTACTTC.

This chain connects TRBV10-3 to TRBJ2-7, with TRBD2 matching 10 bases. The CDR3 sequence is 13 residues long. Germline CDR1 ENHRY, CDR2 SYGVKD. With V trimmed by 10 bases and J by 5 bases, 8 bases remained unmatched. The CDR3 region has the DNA TGTGCCACCCTGGGGCTAGCGGGAGACGAGCAGTACTTC. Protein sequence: CATLGLAGDEQYF.

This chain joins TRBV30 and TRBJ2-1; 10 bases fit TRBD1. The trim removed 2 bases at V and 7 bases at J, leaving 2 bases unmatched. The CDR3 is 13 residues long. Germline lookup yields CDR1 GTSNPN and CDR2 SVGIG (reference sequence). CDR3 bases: TGTGCCTGGAGTAGGGACAGGGGAAATGAGCAGTTCTTC. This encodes CAWSRDRGNEQFF.

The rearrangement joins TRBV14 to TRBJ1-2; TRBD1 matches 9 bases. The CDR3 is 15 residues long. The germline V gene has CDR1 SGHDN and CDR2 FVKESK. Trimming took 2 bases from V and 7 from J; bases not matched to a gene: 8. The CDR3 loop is CASSQTMTGGGGYTF. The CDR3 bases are TGTGCCAGCAGCCAAACTATGACAGGGGGTGGTGGCTACACCTTC. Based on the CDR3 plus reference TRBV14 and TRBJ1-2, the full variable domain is EAGVTQFPSHSVIEKGQTVTLRCDPISGHDNLYWYRRVMGKEIKFLLHFVKESKQDESGMPNNRFLAERTGGTYSTLKVQPAELEDSGVYFCASSQTMTGGGGYTFGSGTRLTVV.

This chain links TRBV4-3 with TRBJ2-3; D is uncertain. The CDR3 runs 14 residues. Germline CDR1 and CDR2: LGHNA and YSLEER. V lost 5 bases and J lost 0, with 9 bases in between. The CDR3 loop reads CASSIYPSTDTQYF. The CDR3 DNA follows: TGCGCCAGCAGCATCTACCCTAGCACAGATACGCAGTATTTT.

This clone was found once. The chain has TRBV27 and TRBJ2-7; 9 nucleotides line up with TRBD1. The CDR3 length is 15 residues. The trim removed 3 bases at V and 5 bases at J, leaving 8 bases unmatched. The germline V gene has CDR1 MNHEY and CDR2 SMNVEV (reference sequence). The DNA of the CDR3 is TGTGCCAGCAGTTTGATGACAGGGGGATCTAACGAGCAGTACTTC. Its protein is CASSLMTGGSNEQYF.

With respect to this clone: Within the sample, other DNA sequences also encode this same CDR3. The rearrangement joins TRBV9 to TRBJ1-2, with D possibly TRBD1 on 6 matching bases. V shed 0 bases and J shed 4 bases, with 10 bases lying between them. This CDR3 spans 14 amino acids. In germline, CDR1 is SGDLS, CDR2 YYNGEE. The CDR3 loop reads CASSVGGGSYGYTF. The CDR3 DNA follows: TGTGCCAGCAGCGTAGGAGGGGGAAGCTATGGCTACACCTTC.

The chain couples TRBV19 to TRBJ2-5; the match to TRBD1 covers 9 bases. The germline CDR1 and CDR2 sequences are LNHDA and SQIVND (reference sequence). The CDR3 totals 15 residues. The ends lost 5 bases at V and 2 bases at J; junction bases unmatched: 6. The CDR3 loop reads CASSARGTGQETQYF. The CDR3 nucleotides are TGTGCCAGTAGTGCCCGCGGGACAGGGCAAGAGACCCAGTACTTC.

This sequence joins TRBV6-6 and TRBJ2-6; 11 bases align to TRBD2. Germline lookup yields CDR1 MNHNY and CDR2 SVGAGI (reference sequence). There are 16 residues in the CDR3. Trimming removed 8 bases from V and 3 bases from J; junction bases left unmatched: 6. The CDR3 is CASGASGRLGANVLTF. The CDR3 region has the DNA TGTGCCAGCGGGGCTAGCGGGAGGCTTGGGGCCAACGTCCTGACTTTC.

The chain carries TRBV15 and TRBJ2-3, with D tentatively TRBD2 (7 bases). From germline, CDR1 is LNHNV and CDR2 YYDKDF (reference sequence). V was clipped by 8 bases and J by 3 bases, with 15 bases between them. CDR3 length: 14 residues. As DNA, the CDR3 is TGTGCCACCCGGAGGGGGAGGGGGACAGATACGCAGTATTTT. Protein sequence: CATRRGRGTDTQYF. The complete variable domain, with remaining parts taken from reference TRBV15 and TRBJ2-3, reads DAMVIQNPRYQVTQFGKPVTLSCSQTLNHNVMYWYQQKSSQAPKLLFHYYDKDFNNEADTPDNFQSRRPNTSFCFLDIRSPGLGDTAMYLCATRRGRGTDTQYFGPGTRLTVL.

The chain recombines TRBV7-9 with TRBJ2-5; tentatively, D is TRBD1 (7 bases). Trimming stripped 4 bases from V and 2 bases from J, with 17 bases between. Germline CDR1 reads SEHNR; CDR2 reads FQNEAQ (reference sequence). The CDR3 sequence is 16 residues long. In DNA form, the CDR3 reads TGTGCCAGCAGCTCGGGAAAGACAGGGACTCAAGAGACCCAGTACTTC. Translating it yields CASSSGKTGTQETQYF.

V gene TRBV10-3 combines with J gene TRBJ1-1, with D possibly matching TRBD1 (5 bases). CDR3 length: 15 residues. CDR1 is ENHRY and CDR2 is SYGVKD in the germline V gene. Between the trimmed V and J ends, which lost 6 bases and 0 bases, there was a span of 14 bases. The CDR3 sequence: CAIREHDSMNTEAFF. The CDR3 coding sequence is TGTGCCATCAGGGAACACGACAGTATGAACACTGAAGCTTTCTTT.

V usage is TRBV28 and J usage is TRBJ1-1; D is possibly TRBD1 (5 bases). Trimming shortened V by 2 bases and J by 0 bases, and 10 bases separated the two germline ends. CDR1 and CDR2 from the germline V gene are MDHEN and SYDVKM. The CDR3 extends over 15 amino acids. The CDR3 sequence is CASSLPGTLNTEAFF. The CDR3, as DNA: TGTGCCAGCAGTTTACCCGGGACTCTGAACACTGAAGCTTTCTTT.

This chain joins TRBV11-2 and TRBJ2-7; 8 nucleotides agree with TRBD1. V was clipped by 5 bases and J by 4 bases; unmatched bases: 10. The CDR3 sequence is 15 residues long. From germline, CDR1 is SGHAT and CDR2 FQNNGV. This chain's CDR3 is CASSHTTGVLYEQYF. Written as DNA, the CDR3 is TGTGCCAGCAGCCACACGACAGGGGTTTTATACGAGCAGTACTTC.

The CDR3 sequence is CASSQRSQGGVAEKLFF. The CDR3, as DNA: TGCGCCAGCAGCCAGCGATCTCAAGGGGGGGTTGCTGAAAAACTGTTTTTT. This chain joins TRBV4-1 and TRBJ1-4, with D possibly being TRBD1 (6 bases). V dropped 3 bases and J dropped 7 bases, with 21 bases sitting between them. CDR1 and CDR2 from the germline V gene are MGHRA and YSYEKL. This CDR3 region has 17 residues.

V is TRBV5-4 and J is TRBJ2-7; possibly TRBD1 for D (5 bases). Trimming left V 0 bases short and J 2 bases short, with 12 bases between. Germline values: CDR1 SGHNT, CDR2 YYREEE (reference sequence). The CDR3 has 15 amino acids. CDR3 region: CASSLVVGVAYEQYF. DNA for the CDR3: TGTGCCAGCAGCTTGGTAGTAGGGGTTGCCTACGAGCAGTACTTC.

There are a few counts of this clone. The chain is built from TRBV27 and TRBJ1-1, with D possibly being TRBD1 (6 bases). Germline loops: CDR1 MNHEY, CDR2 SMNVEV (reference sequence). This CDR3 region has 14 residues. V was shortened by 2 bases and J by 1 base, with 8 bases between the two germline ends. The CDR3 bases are TGTGCCAGCAGTTTAAGACAGGCGAACACTGAAGCTTTCTTT. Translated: CASSLRQANTEAFF.

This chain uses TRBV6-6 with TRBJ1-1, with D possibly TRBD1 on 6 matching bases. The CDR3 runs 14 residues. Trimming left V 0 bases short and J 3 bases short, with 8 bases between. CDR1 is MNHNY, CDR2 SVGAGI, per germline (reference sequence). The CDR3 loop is CASSYSSGDTEAFF. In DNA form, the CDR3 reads TGTGCCAGCAGTTACTCATCAGGGGACACTGAAGCTTTCTTT.

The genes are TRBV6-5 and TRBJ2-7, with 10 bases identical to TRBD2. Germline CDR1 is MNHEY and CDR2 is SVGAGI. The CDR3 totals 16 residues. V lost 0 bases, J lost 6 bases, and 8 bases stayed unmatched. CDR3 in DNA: TGTGCCAGCAGTTACTCGGGTTCTCCTAGCGGGAGCGAGCAGTACTTC. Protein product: CASSYSGSPSGSEQYF.

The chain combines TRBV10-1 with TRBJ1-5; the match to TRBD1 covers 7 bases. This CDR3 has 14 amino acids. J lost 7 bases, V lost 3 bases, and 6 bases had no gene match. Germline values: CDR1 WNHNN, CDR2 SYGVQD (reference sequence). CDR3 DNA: TGCGCCAGCAGTGAAACGGGACAGACCCAGCCCCAGCATTTT. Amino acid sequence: CASSETGQTQPQHF.

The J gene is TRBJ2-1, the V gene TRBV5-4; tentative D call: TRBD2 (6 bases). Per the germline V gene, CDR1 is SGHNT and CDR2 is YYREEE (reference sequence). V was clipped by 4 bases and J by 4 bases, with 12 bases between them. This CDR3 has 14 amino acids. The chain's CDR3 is CASSAGLLYNEQFF. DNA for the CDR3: TGTGCCAGCAGCGCGGGACTCCTGTACAATGAGCAGTTCTTC.